A single sample gave rise to the 3 T cell receptor beta chains below, sequenced in a study of T cell clonality in common variable immunodeficiency. Assay: immunoSEQ multiplex PCR; the TCRdb copy retains only in-frame clones and omits some. Listed for the sample are tens of thousands of clones, none seen a single time. Notes on the study in general: Fewer deletions and N-nucleotide insertions were reportedly seen in common variable immunodeficiency TCR beta sequences.

These receptors' antigens are unknown. Sequenced: peripheral blood mononuclear cells. The receptors here all came from a human donor with common variable immunodeficiency.

This clone appeared a few times. The DNA ends 3 residues before the CDR3 does, and the rest of the CDR3 is filled in from the germline J gene. The chain links TRBV6-1 to TRBJ2-3; D uncertain. Trimming stripped 4 bases from V and 6 bases from J, with 8 bases between. The CDR3 spans 12 residues. Germline V lookup: CDR1 MNHNS, CDR2 SASEGT. This CDR3 is CASSGMRDTQYF. Partial CDR3 DNA: TGTGCCAGCAGTGGAATGAGGGATACG.

This clone has a handful of counts. Coverage ceases 3 residues before the CDR3 finishes, and the germline J gene fills in the end. This chain connects TRBV11-2 to TRBJ2-5; TRBD2 matches 14 bases. The germline CDR1 and CDR2 sequences are SGHAT and FQNNGV. This CDR3 has 15 residues. CDR3 DNA (partial): TGTGCCAGCAGCCCGTGGACTAGCGGGGGGAGAACC. It encodes CASSPWTSGGRT. The whole CDR3 protein reads CASSPWTSGGRTQYF.

This clone has at least ten counts. CDR3 DNA (partial): TGTGCCAGCAGCTCAAGGGGAAATCAGCCC. As protein: CASSSRGNQP. The CDR3, in full, reads CASSSRGNQPQHF. V is TRBV7-2 and J is TRBJ1-5, with D perhaps TRBD1 (5 bases). The read gets to within 3 residues of the CDR3 end, and the germline J gene fills in the rest. The CDR3 has 13 amino acids. Germline-derived CDR1 and CDR2 are SGHTA and FQGNSA. The V end was cut by 4 bases, the J end by 4 bases, with 8 bases between.